This is a list of T cell receptor beta chains from one sample in a study of cytomegalovirus exposure and HLA in healthy donors. Assay: immunoSEQ multiplex PCR; the TCRdb copy retains only in-frame clones and omits some. The sample includes 110,000 to 150,000 clones, 8.5% to 10% seen only once; the top ten take 1.8%. Material for sequencing was PBMCs. These receptor sequences come from a middle-aged man in good health and CMV-seronegative. CDR3s include the opening cysteine and the closing phenylalanine or tryptophan. D genes are given only for firm matches. Clone size appears in some rows only: once, few, many, or a class for an expanded clone.

D gene,J gene,V gene,clone size,CDR3 DNA,CDR3 protein
NA,TRBJ2-7,TRBV6-1,NA,TGTGCCAGCAGTGAACAGGGTTCCTCCTACGAGCAGTACTTC,CASSEQGSSYEQYF
TRBD1,TRBJ1-1,TRBV4-1,many,TGCGCCAGCAGCCAAGGGGACAGGGGGCGAGATTCGAACACTGAAGCTTTCTTT,CASSQGDRGRDSNTEAFF
NA,TRBJ2-3,TRBV6-1,NA,TGTGCCACCTGGGTGGGGCCCCAGGCCACAGATACGCAGTATTTT,CATWVGPQATDTQYF
TRBD1,TRBJ1-1,TRBV7-9,few,TGTGCCAGCAGCTTCGGACAGGGGTGGACTGAAGCTTTCTTT,CASSFGQGWTEAFF
TRBD2,TRBJ2-7,TRBV5-4,NA,TGTGCCAGCAGCCGATCTAGCGGGAGGCTGTACGAGCAGTACTTC,CASSRSSGRLYEQYF
NA,TRBJ1-2,TRBV28,NA,TGTGCCAGCAGTGCTCCTACACAGGGACCGACCAACTATGGCTACACCTTC,CASSAPTQGPTNYGYTF
TRBD1,TRBJ1-6,TRBV5-1,NA,TGCGCCAGCAGCCCCAGAGAACAGGGGGACTCACCCCTCCACTTT,CASSPREQGDSPLHF
NA,TRBJ2-1,TRBV6-1,few,TGTGCCAGCAGTGAAGAAATAGCTTATGGTGAGCAGTTCTTC,CASSEEIAYGEQFF
TRBD2,TRBJ2-1,TRBV7-2,NA,TGTGCCAGCAGCTTAGCAGGACTAGCGGGAGTAGAGCAGTTCTTC,CASSLAGLAGVEQFF
TRBD1,TRBJ2-7,TRBV2,NA,TGTGCCAGCAGCAGGGGGCGCGAAACCTACGAGCAGTACTTC,CASSRGRETYEQYF
NA,TRBJ2-3,TRBV7-2,few,TGTGCCAGCAGCTTCCCCATAGCGGATACGCAGTATTTT,CASSFPIADTQYF
TRBD2,TRBJ2-5,TRBV6-6,few,TGTGCCAGCACCGACCCGAGGGAGGGCGGGGGAGAGACCCAGTACTTC,CASTDPREGGGETQYF
NA,TRBJ1-6,TRBV5-1,NA,TGCGCCAGCAGCCCAGGCCAGGGGAATTCACCCCTCCACTTT,CASSPGQGNSPLHF
TRBD1,TRBJ1-4,TRBV5-1,few,TGCGCCAGCAGCTTAAACCCAACAGGGGGCTATGAAAAACTGTTTTTT,CASSLNPTGGYEKLFF
NA,TRBJ1-2,TRBV10-3,NA,TGTGCCATCAGTGAGGAGGAGGGGTATGGCTACACCTTC,CAISEEEGYGYTF
NA,TRBJ2-1,TRBV6-4,NA,TGTGCCAGCAGTGATAGTACGGGGTCGCAGTTCTTC,CASSDSTGSQFF
NA,TRBJ1-5,TRBV6-5,few,TGTGCCAGCAGCCCCGAGGGAAGCAATCAGCCCCAGCATTTT,CASSPEGSNQPQHF